This is a list of T cell receptor beta chains from one sample in a study of OX40 agonist ivuxolimab in advanced cancers. Repertoires were generated with immunoSEQ multiplex PCR, while TCRdb's copy carries only in-frame clones and drops some. The table includes about 64,000 clones, 91% detected once. The material sequenced was CD4+ or CD8+ T cells sorted from blood, taken in a trial of the OX40 agonist ivuxolimab. The receptor source for this set is an adult with an advanced solid tumor such as melanoma, head and neck, liver or kidney cancer. CDR3s include the opening cysteine and the closing phenylalanine or tryptophan. D genes are given only for firm matches. The size field is filled for only some rows; it gives once, few, many or a size class.

D gene	V gene	J gene	clone size	CDR3 protein	CDR3 DNA
NA	TRBV5-1	TRBJ2-1	NA	CASSLGRRQYNEQFF	TGCGCCAGCAGCTTAGGACGACGCCAGTACAATGAGCAGTTCTTC
TRBD1	TRBV14	TRBJ2-1	NA	CASSPGQGARFF	TGTGCCAGCAGTCCGGGACAGGGGGCGCGGTTCTTC
NA	TRBV27	TRBJ2-1	once	CASSLFSNNEQFF	TGTGCCAGCAGTTTATTCAGTAACAATGAGCAGTTCTTC
NA	TRBV5-4	TRBJ2-3	NA	CASRLDLTITDTQYF	TGTGCCAGCAGACTAGACCTAACGATCACAGATACGCAGTATTTT
NA	TRBV28	TRBJ1-1	NA	CASSARGGGMNTEAFF	TGTGCCAGCAGTGCGCGGGGGGGAGGCATGAACACTGAAGCTTTCTTT
TRBD1	TRBV9	TRBJ2-2	NA	CASSSTGVNTGELFF	TGTGCCAGCAGCTCGACAGGGGTGAACACCGGGGAGCTGTTTTTT
NA	TRBV10-1	TRBJ2-1	NA	CASSRQTRSEQFF	TGCGCCAGCAGTCGACAGACCCGGAGTGAGCAGTTCTTC
TRBD2	TRBV6-5	TRBJ2-3	NA	CASSYSGTSAADTQYF	TGTGCCAGCAGTTACTCCGGGACTAGCGCTGCAGATACGCAGTATTTT
NA	TRBV12-2	TRBJ2-1	NA	CASRWTGTRFNEQFF	TGTGCAAGTCGCTGGACCGGGACCAGATTCAATGAGCAGTTCTTC
TRBD1	TRBV30	TRBJ2-1	NA	CAWSGGQGYNEQFF	TGTGCCTGGTCGGGGGGACAGGGTTACAATGAGCAGTTCTTC
NA	TRBV29-1	TRBJ1-2	NA	CSVESGTARRGF	TGCAGCGTTGAATCCGGGACCGCAAGACGGGGTTTC
NA	TRBV15	TRBJ2-4	once	CASGQPGAKNIQYF	TGTGCTTCAGGACAGCCTGGCGCCAAAAACATTCAGTACTTC
NA	TRBV28	TRBJ2-4	NA	CASGSSETLAKNIQYF	TGTGCCAGCGGTTCGTCGGAGACCTTAGCCAAAAACATTCAGTACTTC
TRBD1	TRBV5-1	TRBJ2-3	NA	CASSKGQGATDTQYF	TGCGCCAGCAGCAAGGGACAGGGGGCAACAGATACGCAGTATTTT
TRBD1	TRBV9	TRBJ1-5	NA	CASSAGGTGVEPQHF	TGTGCCAGCAGCGCTGGTGGGACAGGGGTGGAGCCCCAGCATTTT
TRBD1	TRBV28	TRBJ2-5	NA	CASSTRQGARETQYF	TGTGCCAGCAGTACGCGACAGGGAGCGCGTGAGACCCAGTACTTC
NA	TRBV30	TRBJ2-7	NA	CAWILAQYF	TGTGCCTGGATTCTAGCGCAGTACTTC
TRBD2	TRBV5-1	TRBJ2-7	NA	CASSLAGLAGGGSYEQYF	TGCGCCAGCAGCTTGGCGGGACTAGCGGGAGGAGGGTCCTACGAGCAGTACTTC
NA	TRBV5-1	TRBJ2-3	NA	CASSLAGANTDTQYF	TGCGCCAGCAGCTTGGCAGGGGCTAACACAGATACGCAGTATTTT
NA	TRBV21-1	TRBJ2-5	NA	CASSKEEGRTQETQYF	TGTGCCAGCAGCAAGGAAGAAGGCAGGACCCAAGAGACCCAGTACTTC
NA	TRBV7-3	TRBJ1-2	NA	CASSLTGYGYTF	TGTGCCAGCAGCTTAACGGGCTATGGCTACACCTTC
TRBD1	TRBV7-9	TRBJ2-3	NA	CASSSGGTGRWDTQYF	TGTGCCAGCAGCTCTGGGGGGACAGGAAGATGGGATACGCAGTATTTT
NA	TRBV28	TRBJ2-3	once	CASSLGGSRTDTQYF	TGTGCCAGCAGTTTGGGGGGCTCACGGACAGATACGCAGTATTTT
TRBD2	TRBV10-3	TRBJ2-4	NA	CAISSLAGGDGNIQYF	TGTGCCATCAGCTCCTTAGCGGGAGGCGATGGAAACATTCAGTACTTC
NA	TRBV28	TRBJ2-7	NA	CASLAANFDYEQYF	TGTGCCAGCCTTGCAGCGAATTTTGACTACGAGCAGTACTTC
NA	TRBV30	TRBJ2-5	NA	CAWSAGRVTVSETQYF	TGTGCCTGGAGTGCCGGCAGGGTCACGGTATCGGAGACCCAGTACTTC
TRBD2	TRBV5-1	TRBJ2-1	NA	CASSLELAGGNEQFF	TGCGCCAGCAGCTTAGAACTAGCGGGAGGAAATGAGCAGTTCTTC
NA	TRBV11-3	TRBJ2-1	NA	CASSLAGSDEQFF	TGTGCCAGCAGCTTAGCGGGATCGGATGAGCAGTTCTTC
TRBD2	TRBV27	TRBJ2-7	NA	CASSRIGRLAGGDEQYF	TGTGCCAGCAGTCGGATAGGGAGACTAGCGGGAGGGGATGAGCAGTACTTC
NA	TRBV19	TRBJ2-2	NA	CASSSRTSGNTGELFF	TGTGCCAGTAGTTCCCGGACCAGTGGGAACACCGGGGAGCTGTTTTTT
NA	TRBV6-5	TRBJ1-3	NA	CASSVLGTTGNTIYF	TGTGCCAGCAGTGTCCTAGGAACCACTGGAAACACCATATATTTT
NA	TRBV5-1	TRBJ1-1	NA	CASSPQPRENTEAFF	TGCGCCAGCAGCCCCCAGCCCAGGGAGAACACTGAAGCTTTCTTT
NA	TRBV4-2	TRBJ1-1	NA	CASSREAGANTEAFF	TGTGCCAGCAGTCGCGAGGCTGGGGCGAACACTGAAGCTTTCTTT
TRBD1	TRBV28	TRBJ1-2	NA	CASSFRGQGGYGYTF	TGTGCCAGCAGTTTTCGGGGACAGGGAGGCTATGGCTACACCTTC
NA	TRBV18	TRBJ2-7	NA	CASSPRLRGPYEQYF	TGTGCCAGCTCACCACGCTTACGTGGGCCCTACGAGCAGTACTTC
TRBD1	TRBV5-4	TRBJ2-3	NA	CASNSRTGGPTDTQYF	TGTGCCAGCAACTCGAGGACAGGGGGACCTACAGATACGCAGTATTTT
NA	TRBV11-2	TRBJ1-3	NA	CASSLARLGNTIYF	TGTGCCAGCAGCTTAGCCCGGCTGGGAAACACCATATATTTT
TRBD2	TRBV5-1	TRBJ2-5	NA	CASSPSGRGETQYF	TGCGCCAGCAGCCCTAGCGGGAGGGGGGAGACCCAGTACTTC
NA	TRBV19	TRBJ2-5	NA	CASSIRGFGETQYF	TGTGCCAGTAGTATTAGGGGATTCGGGGAGACCCAGTACTTC
NA	TRBV15	TRBJ2-7	NA	CATSSRGSGAAQYF	TGTGCCACCAGCAGCAGGGGATCGGGGGCAGCGCAGTACTTC
NA	TRBV19	TRBJ1-2	NA	CASSIRARNGYTF	TGTGCCAGTAGTATCAGGGCTCGCAATGGCTACACCTTC